Shown below are 30 T cell receptor beta chains from a single sample sequenced in a study of blood T cell repertoires in COVID-19. The table came from immunoSEQ multiplex PCR; TCRdb's copy has only in-frame clones and leaves some out. This sample has over 45,000 clones, with over 65% found just once. Material for sequencing was peripheral blood. These receptors came from a human donor in a cohort sampled during active COVID-19.

In its sample, this clone was seen a few times. The chain couples TRBV28 to TRBJ2-5; 8 bases line up with TRBD2. V lost 6 bases and J lost 5; bases outside the gene matches: 11. Germline V gene lookup returns CDR1 MDHEN and CDR2 SYDVKM. The CDR3 contains 15 residues. The CDR3: CASSTLPGLEETQYF. The CDR3 DNA sequence: TGTGCCAGCAGCACACTCCCGGGACTAGAGGAGACCCAGTACTTC.

The V and J genes are TRBV9 and TRBJ1-1; maybe TRBD1 (5 bases). Germline V gene lookup returns CDR1 SGDLS and CDR2 YYNGEE. V was pared by 2 bases and J by 3 bases, with 14 bases between. The CDR3 is 15 amino acids. The DNA of the CDR3 is TGTGCCAGCAGCGTCCTGACAGACCCTTACACTGAAGCTTTCTTT. Translation gives CASSVLTDPYTEAFF.

This clone was picked up a small number of times. The chain couples TRBV25-1 to TRBJ1-4, with 7 bases identical to TRBD1. This CDR3 region has 15 residues. J gave up 6 bases and V 4 bases, and 8 bases lay outside the gene matches. The germline V gene encodes CDR1 MGHDK and CDR2 SYGVNS. CDR3 DNA sequence: TGTGCCAGCAGTGGGGGGACAGCGCCGGATGAAAAACTGTTTTTT. The encoded protein is CASSGGTAPDEKLFF.

V is TRBV19 and J is TRBJ1-5; 7 positions agree with TRBD1. Germline V lookup: CDR1 LNHDA, CDR2 SQIVND (reference sequence). The length of the CDR3 is 15 residues. Losses at the gene ends were 1 base for V and 6 bases for J; bases not matched to a gene: 6. Written as DNA, the CDR3 is TGTGCCAGTAGTATAGTAGTCCAGGGGGGTCAGCCCCAGCATTTT. The encoded protein is CASSIVVQGGQPQHF.

The chain uses TRBV5-4 and TRBJ2-7; D perhaps matches TRBD2 (5 bases). Trimming stripped 4 bases from V and 4 bases from J, with 18 bases between. The CDR3 covers 15 residues. Germline-derived CDR1 and CDR2 are SGHNT and YYREEE (reference sequence). The CDR3 loop is CASSLRRGNTYEQYF. The CDR3 DNA is TGTGCCAGCAGCCTGCGCCGGGGAAACACGTACGAGCAGTACTTC.

The chain has TRBV7-9 and TRBJ1-2; D is possibly TRBD1 (5 bases). Germline CDR1 reads SEHNR; CDR2 reads FQNEAQ (reference sequence). The V end lost 2 bases, the J end lost 6 bases, and 13 bases lay between the germline ends. This CDR3 comprises 14 residues. The CDR3 DNA reads as TGTGCCAGCAGCTTATCGACGGAAGGGGATGGCTACACCTTC. Residues: CASSLSTEGDGYTF.

The chain couples TRBV11-3 to TRBJ2-1, with 8 positions matching TRBD1. CDR1 is SGHNT, CDR2 YENEEA, per germline. This CDR3 has 16 residues. Germline trimming cut 5 bases from V and 0 bases from J; bases unmatched to any gene: 6. This CDR3 is CASSPRQGSSYNEQFF. The CDR3 DNA reads TGTGCCAGCAGCCCTCGACAGGGGAGCTCCTACAATGAGCAGTTCTTC.

The rearrangement links TRBV5-1 to TRBJ2-2; a weak D match, TRBD1 (5 bases). This CDR3 contains 15 residues. Germline V gene data show CDR1 as SGHRS and CDR2 as YFSETQ. Trimming took off 0 bases at V and 2 bases at J, with 8 bases between the two ends. CDR3 coding DNA: TGCGCCAGCAGCTTGGACAGGCTTAACACCGGGGAGCTGTTTTTT. Amino acid sequence: CASSLDRLNTGELFF. Variable domain in full (rest from reference TRBV5-1 and TRBJ2-2): KAGVTQTPRYLIKTRGQQVTLSCSPISGHRSVSWYQQTPGQGLQFLFEYFSETQRNKGNFPGRFSGRQFSNSRSEMNVSTLELGDSALYLCASSLDRLNTGELFFGEGSRLTVL.

This clone has more than one count but fewer than ten. This chain uses TRBV19 with TRBJ2-7, with 8 bases matching TRBD1. Germline loops: CDR1 LNHDA, CDR2 SQIVND (reference sequence). The CDR3 is 15 residues long. J gave up 4 bases and V 5 bases, and 10 bases lay outside the gene matches. CDR3 bases: TGTGCCAGTAGTGCCGGACAGGGTATGCGGTACGAGCAGTACTTC. This translates into CASSAGQGMRYEQYF.

This chain uses TRBV2 with TRBJ1-2; 10 positions agree with TRBD1. J lost 8 bases, V lost 2 bases, and 5 bases had no gene match. CDR1 and CDR2 (germline): SNHLY, FYNNEI. CDR3 length equals 14 residues. In DNA form, the CDR3 reads TGTGCCAGCAGTGAATTCGGACAGGGGGAAGGCTACACCTTC. Translation: CASSEFGQGEGYTF.

The chain is built from TRBV6-2 or TRBV6-3 and TRBJ2-7, with a possible D match to TRBD2 (5 bases). This CDR3 region has 12 residues. V was pared by 6 bases and J by 3 bases, with 9 bases between. Germline CDR1 MNHEY, CDR2 SVGEGT. The chain's CDR3 is CASSPGVYEQYF. DNA for the CDR3: TGTGCCAGCAGCCCCGGGGTCTACGAGCAGTACTTC.

In its sample, this clone was seen once. The rearrangement uses TRBV19 and TRBJ1-4; D unclear. V gave up 2 bases and J gave up 0 bases, with 19 bases separating them. CDR1 and CDR2 (germline): LNHDA, SQIVND (reference sequence). CDR3 length: 19 amino acids. The CDR3 DNA sequence: TGTGCCAGTAGTATAACTCTACCCCCTCGGCGGGCAACTAATGAAAAACTGTTTTTT. Its protein product is CASSITLPPRRATNEKLFF.

This clone has a handful of counts. The rearrangement links TRBV9 to TRBJ2-2; D uncertain. Germline V gene data show CDR1 as SGDLS and CDR2 as YYNGEE. The CDR3 is 14 amino acids. Deletions cut 5 bases from V and 4 bases from J, with 12 bases between. CDR3 DNA: TGTGCCAGCAGTGGAGTAGTAACCACCGGGGAGCTGTTTTTT. Amino acid sequence: CASSGVVTTGELFF.

V usage is TRBV19 and J usage is TRBJ2-1, with 7 bases identical to TRBD1. CDR1 and CDR2 from the germline V gene are LNHDA and SQIVND (reference sequence). Trimming took 5 bases from V and 3 from J; bases not matched to a gene: 13. The CDR3 sequence is 17 residues long. The CDR3: CASSYSLSGQNYNEQFF. The CDR3, as DNA: TGTGCCAGTAGTTACTCCCTTTCGGGACAGAACTACAATGAGCAGTTCTTC.

This chain uses TRBV30 with TRBJ1-1; no definite D call. Germline CDR1 and CDR2: GTSNPN and SVGIG (reference sequence). Trimming removed 0 bases at V and 2 bases at J, with 10 bases between. The CDR3 sequence is 14 residues long. CDR3 loop: CAWSVPSRNTEAFF. The CDR3 region has the DNA TGTGCCTGGAGTGTCCCAAGCCGAAACACTGAAGCTTTCTTT.

A single count supports this clone. The chain employs TRBV12-5 and TRBJ2-7; the D gene is possibly TRBD2 (6 bases). V gave up 0 bases and J gave up 2 bases, with 20 bases separating them. In germline, CDR1 is LGHNT, CDR2 FRNRAP. The length of the CDR3 is 18 residues. The CDR3 reads CASGLVFWWRVPTYEQYF. The CDR3 DNA is TGTGCTAGTGGTTTGGTATTCTGGTGGAGGGTCCCAACCTACGAGCAGTACTTC.

The chain joins TRBV19 to TRBJ1-2; D possibly corresponds to TRBD1 (5 bases). Germline lookup yields CDR1 LNHDA and CDR2 SQIVND (reference sequence). This CDR3 is built from 13 residues. The V and J ends lost 3 bases and 8 bases respectively, with 13 bases between them. In nucleotides, the CDR3 is TGTGCCAGTAGTATCCGGGGGGTCGAGGGCTACACCTTC. Translation: CASSIRGVEGYTF.

This clone was recorded a few times. The CDR3 DNA follows: TGTGCCTGGCAGGGACAAGTGGATCAGCCCCAGCATTTT. This sequence encodes CAWQGQVDQPQHF. The rearrangement joins TRBV30 to TRBJ1-5; D may be TRBD1 (6 bases). The CDR3 contains 13 residues. Deletions cut 5 bases from V and 5 bases from J, with 13 bases between. Germline CDR1 GTSNPN, CDR2 SVGIG (reference sequence).

This clone was detected a few times. The chain combines TRBV28 with TRBJ1-2; 8 nucleotides align to TRBD1. V shed 7 bases and J 7 bases; nucleotides not matched to a gene: 11. Looked up from germline, CDR1 is MDHEN and CDR2 is SYDVKM. This CDR3 is built from 14 residues. The CDR3 coding sequence is TGTGCCAGCATCTCCGGGACAGGAGATTCTGGCTACACCTTC. This codes for CASISGTGDSGYTF.

The chain employs TRBV6-5 and TRBJ1-1, with D hard to call. CDR1 and CDR2 (germline): MNHEY, SVGAGI. The CDR3 runs 14 residues. Trimming left V 2 bases short and J 6 bases short, with 13 bases between. CDR3 amino acids: CASSYGGLYSEAFF. CDR3 coding DNA: TGTGCCAGCAGTTACGGTGGTCTGTACTCTGAAGCTTTCTTT.

The chain combines TRBV5-4 with TRBJ2-5, with D perhaps TRBD2 (7 bases). V was clipped by 2 bases and J by 5 bases, with 19 bases between them. The germline V gene encodes CDR1 SGHNT and CDR2 YYREEE (reference sequence). The CDR3 extends over 16 amino acids. The CDR3 loop reads CASSLRAGGPLETQYF. CDR3 coding DNA: TGTGCCAGCAGCTTAAGGGCCGGGGGGCCCCTCGAGACCCAGTACTTC.

This chain uses TRBV7-9 with TRBJ1-5; D ambiguous. Deletions cut 1 base from V and 7 bases from J, with 14 bases between. The CDR3 is 15 amino acids. From germline, CDR1 is SEHNR and CDR2 FQNEAQ (reference sequence). CDR3 amino acids: CASSLESRGTQPQHF. In DNA form, the CDR3 reads TGTGCCAGCAGCTTAGAGTCGCGGGGTACGCAGCCCCAGCATTTT. Full variable domain (rest looked up from reference TRBV7-9 and TRBJ1-5): DTGVSQNPRHKITKRGQNVTFRCDPISEHNRLYWYRQTLGQGPEFLTYFQNEAQLEKSRLLSDRFSAERPKGSFSTLEIQRTEQGDSAMYLCASSLESRGTQPQHFGDGTRLSIL.

The gene calls are TRBV7-9 and TRBJ1-2, with 7 bases identical to TRBD1. The ends lost 5 bases at V and 6 bases at J; junction bases unmatched: 6. The CDR3 consists of 13 residues. In germline, CDR1 is SEHNR, CDR2 FQNEAQ (reference sequence). The CDR3 coding sequence is TGTGCCAGCAGCACCGACAGGGTCCATGGCTACACCTTC. Translating gives CASSTDRVHGYTF.

The chain joins TRBV29-1 to TRBJ2-2; D possibly corresponds to TRBD2 (6 bases). Trimming stripped 7 bases from V and 1 base from J, with 16 bases between. The CDR3 has 15 residues. The germline V gene encodes CDR1 SQVTM and CDR2 ANQGSEA. Written as DNA, the CDR3 is TGCAGCGCACGAACCGGGGGATTGAACACCGGGGAGCTGTTTTTT. Protein: CSARTGGLNTGELFF.

The chain uses TRBV5-5 and TRBJ2-7; D possibly corresponds to TRBD1 (6 bases). V was trimmed by 2 bases and J by 3 bases, leaving 12 bases between them. The CDR3 totals 14 residues. Germline V gene lookup returns CDR1 SGHKS and CDR2 YYEKEE (reference sequence). CDR3 coding DNA: TGTGCCAGCAGCTTCCCAGGGGCCAGCTACGAGCAGTACTTC. Translated, it gives CASSFPGASYEQYF.

The table lists this clone with a few counts. The rearrangement joins TRBV27 to TRBJ2-7, with no clear D. The germline V gene has CDR1 MNHEY and CDR2 SMNVEV (reference sequence). V was shortened by 5 bases and J by 4 bases, with 9 bases between the two germline ends. This CDR3 is 12 amino acids long. DNA of the CDR3: TGTGCCAGCAGTACGAACAGTTACGAGCAGTACTTC. Translated: CASSTNSYEQYF.

CDR3 sequence: CASSQRQESYEQYF. The CDR3 bases are TGCGCCAGCAGCCAACGACAGGAGTCCTACGAGCAGTACTTC. The chain combines TRBV5-1 with TRBJ2-7; tentative D call: TRBD1 (6 bases). Germline CDR1 and CDR2: SGHRS and YFSETQ. The V end was cut by 4 bases, the J end by 1 base, with 12 bases between. There are 14 residues in the CDR3.

This clone was seen a single time. V is TRBV29-1 and J is TRBJ2-5; 13 bases agree with TRBD2. V lost 6 bases to trimming and J lost 2 bases; unmatched junction nucleotides: 0. The CDR3 runs to 13 residues. CDR1 is SQVTM, CDR2 ANQGSEA, per germline. CDR3 sequence: CSVTSGGQETQYF. CDR3 sequence (DNA): TGCAGCGTGACTAGCGGGGGGCAAGAGACCCAGTACTTC.

The V call is TRBV10-3, the J call TRBJ1-6, with a possible D match to TRBD1 (5 bases). CDR1 ENHRY and CDR2 SYGVKD come from the germline V gene. The CDR3 is 15 amino acids. V was pared by 0 bases and J by 6 bases, with 9 bases between. CDR3 amino acids: CAISESLGLNSPLHF. CDR3 sequence (DNA): TGTGCCATCAGTGAGTCTTTGGGGCTTAATTCACCCCTCCACTTT.

V is TRBV7-6 and J is TRBJ2-1; 13 nucleotides match TRBD2. The CDR3 has 17 amino acids. V dropped 1 base and J dropped 4; count of bases not matched to a gene: 4. Germline-derived CDR1 and CDR2 are SGHVS and FNYEAQ. The CDR3 here is CASSLDGLAGVYNEQFF. The CDR3 nucleotides read TGTGCCAGCAGCTTAGACGGACTAGCGGGGGTGTACAATGAGCAGTTCTTC. Full variable domain (remainder filled in from reference TRBV7-6 and TRBJ2-1): GAGVSQSPRYKVTKRGQDVALRCDPISGHVSLYWYRQALGQGPEFLTYFNYEAQQDKSGLPNDRFSAERPEGSISTLTIQRTEQRDSAMYRCASSLDGLAGVYNEQFFGPGTRLTVL.